The source of this T cell receptor (beta chain) is a study of cytomegalovirus exposure and HLA in healthy donors. PCR primers comprised 60 Vbeta and 13 Jbeta primers. Sequencing used immunoSEQ multiplex PCR; TCRdb keeps in-frame clones, though not all of them. Of 150,000 to 200,000 clones detected, about 81% appear once; the ten largest clones hold 1.9%. The study, taken as a whole, reports: The study put 150 to 200 TCR beta chains on its list as cytomegalovirus-associated.

As concerns this clone: Its antigen remains unidentified.

The CDR3 covers 15 residues. Between the trimmed V and J ends, which lost 6 bases and 2 bases, there was a span of 16 bases. Germline V lookup: CDR1 ENHRY, CDR2 SYGVKD. The receptor's source is a woman aged 18 to 35 in good health and CMV-seronegative. V gene TRBV10-3 combines with J gene TRBJ1-1; D is perhaps TRBD1 (5 bases). Sequenced input: PBMCs. The CDR3 loop is CAISTRTGTNTEAFF. The CDR3, as DNA: TGTGCCATCAGCACCCGAACCGGGACTAACACTGAAGCTTTCTTT.